Listed below are T cell receptor beta chains from one sample, sequenced in a study of blood T cell repertoires in COVID-19. TCRdb's copy holds only in-frame clones and misses some; the assay was immunoSEQ multiplex PCR. The sample records more than 45,000 clones, about 90% being singletons. Sequences were obtained from peripheral blood. All receptors come from a human donor in a cohort sampled during active COVID-19. CDR3s include the opening cysteine and the closing phenylalanine or tryptophan. The D gene is left open where the match is weak. Size tells how often a clone was seen (once, few, many) or the class of an expanded clone, and some rows leave it out.

TRBJ1-1 TRBV10-3 - TRBD1 TGTGCCATCAGCGAACGGACAGGGATGAACACTGAAGCTTTCTTT CAISERTGMNTEAFF
TRBJ1-3 TRBV9 once - TGTGCCAGCAGCATCAGAGGGGGGGAACCGGGAAACACCATATATTTT CASSIRGGEPGNTIYF
TRBJ1-1 TRBV11-2 - TRBD1 TGTGCCAGCAGCTTAGATGTGGCAGGGGGCACTGAAGCTTTCTTT CASSLDVAGGTEAFF
TRBJ2-5 TRBV10-1 - - TGCGCCAGCAGTGAGTCCGGAGGACGTCCGGAGACCCAGTACTTC CASSESGGRPETQYF
TRBJ2-2 TRBV10-3 - - TGTGCCATCAGTGAGGGGAGGTCCACCGGGGAGCTGTTTTTT CAISEGRSTGELFF
TRBJ2-7 TRBV28 - TRBD1 TGTGCCAGTTCGGTAGGGGGCGGCATGGGCGAGCAGTACTTC CASSVGGGMGEQYF
TRBJ2-7 TRBV29-1 - - TGCAGCGTTGAAGAGAGACAGACAAGCTCCTACGAGCAGTACTTC CSVEERQTSSYEQYF
TRBJ2-7 TRBV18 few TRBD2 TGTGCCAGCTCACCACTAGCGGGATTCGTCGAGCAGTACTTC CASSPLAGFVEQYF
TRBJ1-4 TRBV28 - - TGTGCCAGCAGTAGGAGGACGGCAACTAATGAAAAACTGTTTTTT CASSRRTATNEKLFF
TRBJ2-2 TRBV7-3 - - TGTGCCAGCAGCTTTCTTGCGGGTTCTGACACCGGGGAGCTGTTTTTT CASSFLAGSDTGELFF
TRBJ1-1 TRBV3-1/TRBV3-2 - - TGTGCCAGTTACGACGGGATGAACACTGAAGCTTTCTTT CASYDGMNTEAFF
TRBJ2-7 TRBV6-5 once TRBD2 TGTGCCACCAGCCGGGGGGGGTACGAGCAGTACTTC CATSRGGYEQYF
TRBJ2-5 TRBV28 - TRBD2 TGTGCCAGCAGTTGGGGCGGAGCGGGAGAAGAGACCCAGTACTTC CASSWGGAGEETQYF
TRBJ2-1 TRBV5-4 - - TGTGCCAGCAGCTTGGAGGTCGGGGAGCAGTTCTTC CASSLEVGEQFF
TRBJ1-3 TRBV6-6 few - TGTGCCAGCAGTTACTCTGCAGTAAACTCTGGAAACACCATATATTTT CASSYSAVNSGNTIYF
TRBJ2-3 TRBV4-1 once TRBD2 TGCGCCAGCAGCCAAGATTCTGTTAGACTAGCGGGAGTTAATACGCAGTATTTT CASSQDSVRLAGVNTQYF
TRBJ2-1 TRBV4-1 - TRBD2 TGCGCCAGCAGCCAGGCACCTAGCGGGAGGTCCCGTGGTGAGCAGTTCTTC CASSQAPSGRSRGEQFF
TRBJ2-2 TRBV30 - - TGTGCCTGGGGGGCCGAGGAGCTGTTTTTT CAWGAEELFF
TRBJ2-7 TRBV18 - - TGTGCCAGCGGAGCCGGGATCGACTACGAGCAGTACTTC CASGAGIDYEQYF
TRBJ1-1 TRBV9 - TRBD1 TGTGCCAGCAGCGACACAGGGGTGGCGAACACTGAAGCTTTCTTT CASSDTGVANTEAFF
TRBJ1-5 TRBV4-1 - TRBD1 TGCGCCAGCAGCCAAGATCACAGGGGAAATCAGCCCCAGCATTTT CASSQDHRGNQPQHF
TRBJ2-1 TRBV20-1 - - TGCAGTGCTAGTTTGGGGCCGGGTTACAATGAGCAGTTCTTC CSASLGPGYNEQFF
TRBJ1-1 TRBV6-5 - TRBD1 TGTGCCAGCACCATAAAACAGGGGTCCACTGAAGCTTTCTTT CASTIKQGSTEAFF
TRBJ2-3 TRBV18 - TRBD2 TGTGCCAGCTCACGGGGCGCTAGCGGGAGTGGAGATACGCAGTATTTT CASSRGASGSGDTQYF
TRBJ2-3 TRBV11-2 few - TGTGCCAGCAGCCCTGCAAAAGGACAGACACTTAGCACAGATACGCAGTATTTT CASSPAKGQTLSTDTQYF
TRBJ2-3 TRBV5-1 - - TGCGCCAGCAGCGAGGTGAGGGTCGCAGATACGCAGTATTTT CASSEVRVADTQYF
TRBJ1-6 TRBV7-9 - - TGTGCCAGCAGCTTTTCGGGTGCGGATTCACCCCTCCACTTT CASSFSGADSPLHF
TRBJ1-2 TRBV4-1 once - TGCGCCAGCAGCCAAGAAGGCCCAGGGGTAAACTATGGCTACACCTTC CASSQEGPGVNYGYTF
TRBJ1-1 TRBV10-3 - TRBD1 TGTGCCATCAAGGAAGGGGGCCGGGACACTGAAGCTTTCTTT CAIKEGGRDTEAFF
TRBJ2-5 TRBV28 - TRBD1 TGTGCCAGCAGTGTCCAGGGGGCCGGTCAGACCCAGTACTTC CASSVQGAGQTQYF
TRBJ1-4 TRBV1 - - TGCACCAGCCTGCACCGGCCCGGGACTGAGACTGAAAAACTGTTTTTT CTSLHRPGTETEKLFF
TRBJ1-1 TRBV19 once - TGTGCCAGTAAACAGGGGAACACTGAAGCTTTCTTT CASKQGNTEAFF
TRBJ1-1 TRBV3-1/TRBV3-2 - - TGTGCCAGCAGCCAGATCGGGGGTGGTGAAGCTTTCTTT CASSQIGGGEAFF
TRBJ2-5 TRBV14 - TRBD1 TGTGCCAGCAGCCTGACAGGGGAGACCCAGTACTTC CASSLTGETQYF
TRBJ2-3 TRBV5-1 - TRBD2 TGCGCCAGCAGCTCCGCACAGACTAGCGTCACAGATACGCAGTATTTT CASSSAQTSVTDTQYF
TRBJ1-5 TRBV4-1 - TRBD1 TGCGCCAGCAGCCAAGATCTAGGGGGCAGCAATCAGCCCCAGCATTTT CASSQDLGGSNQPQHF
TRBJ2-7 TRBV7-8 - TRBD2 TGTGCCAGCACCCCCTTAGTAGCGGGGGGCGCAGGAACCCCGGTCGAGCAGTACTTC CASTPLVAGGAGTPVEQYF
TRBJ1-3 TRBV2 - - TGTGCCAGCAACAGATACTCTGGAAACACCATATATTTT CASNRYSGNTIYF
TRBJ2-5 TRBV30 - TRBD1 TGTGCCTGGAACACGGGACAGCTACAAGAGACCCAGTACTTC CAWNTGQLQETQYF
TRBJ2-7 TRBV28 - - TGTGCCGCCGGCAGGTCCTACGAGCAGTACTTC CAAGRSYEQYF
TRBJ2-7 TRBV18 - TRBD2 TGTGCCAGCTCGCAAGCGGGAGATGCGCAGTACTTC CASSQAGDAQYF
TRBJ2-3 TRBV27 - TRBD2 TGTGCCAGCAGTAGGTGGGAGGGCCAGGCAGATACGCAGTATTTT CASSRWEGQADTQYF
TRBJ2-1 TRBV6-6 - - TGTGCCAGCAGTTACCCTAACAATGAGCAGTTCTTC CASSYPNNEQFF
TRBJ2-3 TRBV6-6 - TRBD2 TGTGCCAGCAGTCGACGGACTAGCGGGAGAACAGATACGCAGTATTTT CASSRRTSGRTDTQYF